This T cell receptor (beta chain) was recorded in a study of beta chain features in type 1 diabetes. Regarding the study as a whole: A closer apparent resemblance between naive, central memory and Treg TCRB repertoires was seen in patients than in healthy donors. At VDJ recombination sites, type 1 diabetes patients had fewer insertions and more deleted nucleotides. Researchers report that Type 1 diabetes patients had moderately but significantly shorter TCRB CDR3s across all four CD4+ subsets.

The single heparinised draw taken from each donor contained around 100 mL of blood on average. Sorting based on CD45RO/CCR7/CD25/CD127/CD95/CD27 separated CD4+ naive, central memory, regulatory and stem cell-like memory cells. All of the isolated RNA was reverse transcribed, so expressed TCRB transcripts were sequenced. Sequencing used immunoSEQ multiplex PCR; TCRdb keeps in-frame clones, though not all of them. The sample includes a few hundred thousand clones, over 12% of them seen just once. The CDR3 sequence is 17 residues long. Germline V gene lookup returns CDR1 SEHNR and CDR2 FQNEAQ (reference sequence). V gave up 4 bases and J gave up 5 bases; unmatched junction bases: 5. As concerns this clone: Antigen: not known.

This clonotype originated in a man aged 18 to 30 with type 1 diabetes. The chain uses TRBV7-9 and TRBJ2-2, with 15 bases that match TRBD2. Sequenced: naive CD4+ T cells from blood. In DNA form, the CDR3 reads TGTGCCAGCAGCTGGACTAGCGGGAGGGCCGGAACCGGGGAGCTGTTTTTT. Amino acids: CASSWTSGRAGTGELFF.